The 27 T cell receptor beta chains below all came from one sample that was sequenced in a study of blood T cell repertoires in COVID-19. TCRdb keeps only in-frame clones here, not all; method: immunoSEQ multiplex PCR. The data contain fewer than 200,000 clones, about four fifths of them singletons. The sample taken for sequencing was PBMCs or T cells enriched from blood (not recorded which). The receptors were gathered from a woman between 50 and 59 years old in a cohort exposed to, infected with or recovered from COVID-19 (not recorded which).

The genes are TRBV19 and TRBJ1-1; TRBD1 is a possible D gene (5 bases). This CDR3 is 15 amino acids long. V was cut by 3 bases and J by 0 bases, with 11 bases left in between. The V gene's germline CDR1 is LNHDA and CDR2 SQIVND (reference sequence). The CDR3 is CASSIRGFLNTEAFF. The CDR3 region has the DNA TGTGCCAGTAGTATTCGGGGGTTCCTGAACACTGAAGCTTTCTTT.

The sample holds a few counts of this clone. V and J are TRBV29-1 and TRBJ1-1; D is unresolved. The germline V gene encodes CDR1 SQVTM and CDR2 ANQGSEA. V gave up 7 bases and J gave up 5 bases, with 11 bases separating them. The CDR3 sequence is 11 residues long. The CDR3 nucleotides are TGCAGCGGGAGGTCAGAGACTGAAGCTTTCTTT. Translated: CSGRSETEAFF.

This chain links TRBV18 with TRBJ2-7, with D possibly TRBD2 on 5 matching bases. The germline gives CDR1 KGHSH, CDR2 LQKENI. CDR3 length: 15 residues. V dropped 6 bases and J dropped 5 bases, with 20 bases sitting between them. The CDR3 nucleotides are TGTGCCAGCTCCCCAGACGGGGTTGCTCTCCACGAGCAGTACTTC. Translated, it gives CASSPDGVALHEQYF. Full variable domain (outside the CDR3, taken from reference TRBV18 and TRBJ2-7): NAGVMQNPRHLVRRRGQEARLRCSPMKGHSHVYWYRQLPEEGLKFMVYLQKENIIDESGMPKERFSAEFPKEGPSILRIQQVVRGDSAAYFCASSPDGVALHEQYFGPGTRLTVT.

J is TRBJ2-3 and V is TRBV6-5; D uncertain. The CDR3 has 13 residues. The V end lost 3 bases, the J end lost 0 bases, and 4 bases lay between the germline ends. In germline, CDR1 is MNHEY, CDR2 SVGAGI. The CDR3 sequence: CASSYHSTDTQYF. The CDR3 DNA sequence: TGTGCCAGCAGTTATCATAGCACAGATACGCAGTATTTT.

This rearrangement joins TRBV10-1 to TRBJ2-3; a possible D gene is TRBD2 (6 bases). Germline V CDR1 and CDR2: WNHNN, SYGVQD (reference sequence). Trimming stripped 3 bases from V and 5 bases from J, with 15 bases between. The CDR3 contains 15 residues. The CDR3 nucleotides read TGCGCCAGCAGTGACGAGTGGCGGGACCTAGATACGCAGTATTTT. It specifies CASSDEWRDLDTQYF.

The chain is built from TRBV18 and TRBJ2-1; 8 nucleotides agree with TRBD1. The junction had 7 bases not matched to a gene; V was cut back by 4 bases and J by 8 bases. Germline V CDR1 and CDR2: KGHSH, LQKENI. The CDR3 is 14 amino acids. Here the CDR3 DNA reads TGTGCCAGCTCACGAGGACAGGGTCCCGATGAGCAGTTCTTC. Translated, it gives CASSRGQGPDEQFF. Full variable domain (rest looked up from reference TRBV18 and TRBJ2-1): NAGVMQNPRHLVRRRGQEARLRCSPMKGHSHVYWYRQLPEEGLKFMVYLQKENIIDESGMPKERFSAEFPKEGPSILRIQQVVRGDSAAYFCASSRGQGPDEQFFGPGTRLTVL.

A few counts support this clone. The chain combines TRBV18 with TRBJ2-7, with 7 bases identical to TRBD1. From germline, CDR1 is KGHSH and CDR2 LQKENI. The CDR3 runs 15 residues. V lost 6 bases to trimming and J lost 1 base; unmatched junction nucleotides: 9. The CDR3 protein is CASSRTGERSYEQYF. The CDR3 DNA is TGTGCCAGCTCTCGAACAGGGGAGAGGTCCTACGAGCAGTACTTC.

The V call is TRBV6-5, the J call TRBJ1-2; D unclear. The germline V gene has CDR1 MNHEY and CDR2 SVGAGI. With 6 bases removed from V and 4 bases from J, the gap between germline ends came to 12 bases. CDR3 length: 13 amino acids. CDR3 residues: CASSPTVSYGYTF. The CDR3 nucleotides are TGTGCCAGCAGCCCCACAGTTTCCTATGGCTACACCTTC.

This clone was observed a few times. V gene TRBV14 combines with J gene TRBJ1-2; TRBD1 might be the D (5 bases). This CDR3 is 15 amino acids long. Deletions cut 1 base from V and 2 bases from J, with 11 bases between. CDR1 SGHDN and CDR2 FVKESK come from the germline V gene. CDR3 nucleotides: TGTGCCAGCAGCCAAGTAAGGACAACAAACTATGGCTACACCTTC. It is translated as CASSQVRTTNYGYTF.

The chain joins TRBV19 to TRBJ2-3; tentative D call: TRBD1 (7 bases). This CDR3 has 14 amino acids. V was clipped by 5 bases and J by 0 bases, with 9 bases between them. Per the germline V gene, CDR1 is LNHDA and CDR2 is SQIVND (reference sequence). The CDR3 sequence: CASSPGGSTDTQYF. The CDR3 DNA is TGTGCCAGTAGTCCAGGGGGGAGCACAGATACGCAGTATTTT.

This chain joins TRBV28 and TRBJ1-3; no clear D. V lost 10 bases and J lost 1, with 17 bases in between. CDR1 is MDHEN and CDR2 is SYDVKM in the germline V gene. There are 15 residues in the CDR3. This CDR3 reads CATSSSTISGNTIYF. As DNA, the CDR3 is TGTGCCACCTCGAGTTCCACTATTTCTGGAAACACCATATATTTT.

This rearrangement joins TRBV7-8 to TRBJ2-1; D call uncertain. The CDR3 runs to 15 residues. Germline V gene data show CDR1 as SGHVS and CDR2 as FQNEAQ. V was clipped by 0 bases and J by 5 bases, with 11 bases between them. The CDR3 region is CASSLASPNHNEQFF. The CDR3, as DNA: TGTGCCAGCAGCTTAGCGTCCCCCAATCACAATGAGCAGTTCTTC.

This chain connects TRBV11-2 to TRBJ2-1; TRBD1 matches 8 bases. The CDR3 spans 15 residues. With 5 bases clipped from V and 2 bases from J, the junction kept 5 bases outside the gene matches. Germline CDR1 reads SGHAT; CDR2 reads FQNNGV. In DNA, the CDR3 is TGTGCCAGCAGCCGGACAGGGATCACCTACAATGAGCAGTTCTTC. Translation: CASSRTGITYNEQFF.

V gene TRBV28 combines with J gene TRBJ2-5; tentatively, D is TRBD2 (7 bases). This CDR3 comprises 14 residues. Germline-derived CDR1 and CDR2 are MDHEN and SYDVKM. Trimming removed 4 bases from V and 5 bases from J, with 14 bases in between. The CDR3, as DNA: TGTGCCAGCAGTTCCCCGGGGGGCCGGGAGACCCAGTACTTC. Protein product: CASSSPGGRETQYF.

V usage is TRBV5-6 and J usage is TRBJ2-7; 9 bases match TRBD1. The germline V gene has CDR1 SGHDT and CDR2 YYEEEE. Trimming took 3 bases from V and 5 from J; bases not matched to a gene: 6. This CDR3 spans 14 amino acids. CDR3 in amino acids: CASSSGTGLNEQYF. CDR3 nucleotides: TGTGCCAGCAGCTCCGGGACAGGGTTAAACGAGCAGTACTTC.

For the CDR3, the DNA is TGTGCCAGCAGGGGGTGGACAGGGTGGAACACCATATATTTT. It encodes CASRGWTGWNTIYF. The rearrangement joins TRBV6-5 to TRBJ1-3; 8 nucleotides align to TRBD1. CDR1 and CDR2 (germline): MNHEY, SVGAGI. V lost 6 bases to trimming and J lost 7 bases; unmatched junction nucleotides: 8. There are 14 residues in the CDR3.

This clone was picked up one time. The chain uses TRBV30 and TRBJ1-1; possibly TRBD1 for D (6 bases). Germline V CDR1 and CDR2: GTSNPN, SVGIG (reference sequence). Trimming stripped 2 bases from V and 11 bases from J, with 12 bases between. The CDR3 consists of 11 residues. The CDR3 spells CAWSRTERAFF. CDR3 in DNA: TGTGCCTGGAGTAGGACAGAGCGGGCTTTCTTT. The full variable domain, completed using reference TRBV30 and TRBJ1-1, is SQTIHQWPATLVQPVGSPLSLECTVEGTSNPNLYWYRQAAGRGLQLLFYSVGIGQISSEVPQNLSASRPQDRQFILSSKKLLLSDSGFYLCAWSRTERAFFGQGTRLTVV.

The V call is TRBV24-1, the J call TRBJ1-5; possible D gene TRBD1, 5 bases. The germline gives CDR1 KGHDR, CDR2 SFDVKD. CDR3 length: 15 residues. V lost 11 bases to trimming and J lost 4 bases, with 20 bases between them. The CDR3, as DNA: TGTGCCATCCAGGACGCTGACAGACAGAATCAGCCCCAGCATTTT. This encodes CAIQDADRQNQPQHF.

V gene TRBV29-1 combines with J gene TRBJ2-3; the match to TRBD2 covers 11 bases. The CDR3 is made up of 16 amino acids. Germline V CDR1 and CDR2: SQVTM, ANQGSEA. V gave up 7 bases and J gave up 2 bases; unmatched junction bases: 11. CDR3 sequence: CSAGDPGLAVTDTQYF. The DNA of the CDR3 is TGCAGCGCTGGGGATCCGGGACTAGCGGTCACAGATACGCAGTATTTT.

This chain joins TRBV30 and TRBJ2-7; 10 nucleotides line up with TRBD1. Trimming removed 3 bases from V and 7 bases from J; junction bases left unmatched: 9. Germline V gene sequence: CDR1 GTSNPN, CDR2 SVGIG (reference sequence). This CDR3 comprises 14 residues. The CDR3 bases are TGTGCCTGGAGGACCGGGACAGGGGATTGGGAGCAGTACTTC. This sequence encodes CAWRTGTGDWEQYF.

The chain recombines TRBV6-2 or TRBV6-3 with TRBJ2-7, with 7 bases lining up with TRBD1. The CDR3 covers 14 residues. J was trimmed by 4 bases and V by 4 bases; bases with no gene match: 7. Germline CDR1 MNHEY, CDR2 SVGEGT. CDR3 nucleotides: TGTGCCAGCAGTTCTGGGGACAGAACTTACGAGCAGTACTTC. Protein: CASSSGDRTYEQYF.

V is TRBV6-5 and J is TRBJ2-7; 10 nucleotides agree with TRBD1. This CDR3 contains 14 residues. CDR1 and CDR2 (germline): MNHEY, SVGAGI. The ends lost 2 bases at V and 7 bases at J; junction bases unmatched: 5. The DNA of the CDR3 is TGTGCCAGCAGTTACGCGACAGGGGGCTGGGAGCAGTACTTC. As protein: CASSYATGGWEQYF.

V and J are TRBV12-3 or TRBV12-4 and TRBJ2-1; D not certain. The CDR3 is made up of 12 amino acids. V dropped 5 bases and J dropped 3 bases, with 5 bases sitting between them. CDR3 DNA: TGTGCCAGCAGTCCAAACTACAATGAGCAGTTCTTC. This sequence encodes CASSPNYNEQFF.

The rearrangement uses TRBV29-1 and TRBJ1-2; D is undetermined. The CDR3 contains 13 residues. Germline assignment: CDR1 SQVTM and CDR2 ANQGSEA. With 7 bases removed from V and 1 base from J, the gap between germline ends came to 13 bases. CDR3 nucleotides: TGCAGCGGGACGGGGTCGGATAACTATGGCTACACCTTC. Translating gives CSGTGSDNYGYTF.

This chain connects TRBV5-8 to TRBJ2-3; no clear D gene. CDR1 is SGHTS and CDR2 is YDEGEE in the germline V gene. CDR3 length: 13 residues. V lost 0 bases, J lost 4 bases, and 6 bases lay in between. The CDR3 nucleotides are TGTGCCAGCAGCTTGGGTAGTCCAGATACGCAGTATTTT. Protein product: CASSLGSPDTQYF.

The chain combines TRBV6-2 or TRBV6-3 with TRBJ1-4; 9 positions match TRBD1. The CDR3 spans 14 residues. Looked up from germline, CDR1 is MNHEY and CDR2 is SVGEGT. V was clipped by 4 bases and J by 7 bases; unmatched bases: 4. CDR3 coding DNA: TGTGCCAGCAGTTCCGACAGGGGGGCTGAAAAACTGTTTTTT. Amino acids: CASSSDRGAEKLFF.

The CDR3 DNA reads TGCAGCGCTAGAGGGACAGGTTCGACCGGGGAGCTGTTTTTT. Amino acids: CSARGTGSTGELFF. This rearrangement joins TRBV29-1 to TRBJ2-2, with 8 bases matching TRBD1. The germline CDR1 and CDR2 sequences are SQVTM and ANQGSEA. J gave up 5 bases and V 7 bases, and 9 bases lay outside the gene matches. CDR3 length equals 14 residues.